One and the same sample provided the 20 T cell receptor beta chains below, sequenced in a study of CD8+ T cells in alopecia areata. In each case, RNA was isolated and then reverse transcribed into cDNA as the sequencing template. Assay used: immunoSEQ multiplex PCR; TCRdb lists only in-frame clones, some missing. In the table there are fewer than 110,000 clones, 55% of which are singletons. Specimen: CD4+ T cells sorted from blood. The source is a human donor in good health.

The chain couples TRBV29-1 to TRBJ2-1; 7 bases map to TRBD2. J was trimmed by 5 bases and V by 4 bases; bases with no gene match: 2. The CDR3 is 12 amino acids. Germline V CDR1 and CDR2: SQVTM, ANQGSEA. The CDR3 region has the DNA TGCAGCGTTGTACGGGGGGACAATGAGCAGTTCTTC. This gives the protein CSVVRGDNEQFF.

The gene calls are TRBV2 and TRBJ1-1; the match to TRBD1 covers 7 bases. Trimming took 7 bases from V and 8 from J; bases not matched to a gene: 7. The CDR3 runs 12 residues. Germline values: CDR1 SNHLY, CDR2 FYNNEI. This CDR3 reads CASTNQGGEAFF. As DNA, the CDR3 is TGTGCCAGCACCAACCAGGGGGGAGAAGCTTTCTTT.

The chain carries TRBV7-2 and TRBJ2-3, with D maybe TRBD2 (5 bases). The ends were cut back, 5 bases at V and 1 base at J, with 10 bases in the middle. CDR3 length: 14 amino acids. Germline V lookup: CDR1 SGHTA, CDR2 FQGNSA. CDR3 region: CASSDYIRTDTQYF. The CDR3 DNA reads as TGTGCCAGCAGCGACTATATACGCACAGATACGCAGTATTTT.

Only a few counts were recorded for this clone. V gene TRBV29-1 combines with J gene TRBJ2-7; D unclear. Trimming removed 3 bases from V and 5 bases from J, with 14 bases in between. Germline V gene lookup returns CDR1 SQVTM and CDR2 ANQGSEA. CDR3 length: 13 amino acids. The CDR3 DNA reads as TGCAGCGTTGATCTACTGGGTGACCACGAGCAGTACTTC. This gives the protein CSVDLLGDHEQYF.

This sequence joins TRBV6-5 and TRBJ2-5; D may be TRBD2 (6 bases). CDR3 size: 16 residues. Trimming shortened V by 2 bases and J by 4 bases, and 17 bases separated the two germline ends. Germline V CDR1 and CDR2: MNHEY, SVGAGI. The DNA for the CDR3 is TGTGCCAGCAGTTACGCGGGACTGCTGGGAGGAGAGACCCAGTACTTC. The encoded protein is CASSYAGLLGGETQYF.

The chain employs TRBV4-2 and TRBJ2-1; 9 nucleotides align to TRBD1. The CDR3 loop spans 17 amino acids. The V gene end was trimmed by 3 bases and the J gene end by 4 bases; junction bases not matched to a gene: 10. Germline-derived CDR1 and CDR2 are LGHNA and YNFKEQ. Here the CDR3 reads CASSQQDRGDEYNEQFF. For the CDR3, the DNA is TGTGCCAGCAGCCAGCAGGACAGGGGAGACGAGTACAATGAGCAGTTCTTC.

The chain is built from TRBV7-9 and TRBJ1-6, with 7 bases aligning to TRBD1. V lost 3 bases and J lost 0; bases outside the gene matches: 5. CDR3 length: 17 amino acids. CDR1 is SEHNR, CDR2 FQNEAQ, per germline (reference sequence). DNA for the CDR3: TGTGCCAGCAGCTTCTGGACAGGCGGCTCCTATAATTCACCCCTCCACTTT. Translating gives CASSFWTGGSYNSPLHF.

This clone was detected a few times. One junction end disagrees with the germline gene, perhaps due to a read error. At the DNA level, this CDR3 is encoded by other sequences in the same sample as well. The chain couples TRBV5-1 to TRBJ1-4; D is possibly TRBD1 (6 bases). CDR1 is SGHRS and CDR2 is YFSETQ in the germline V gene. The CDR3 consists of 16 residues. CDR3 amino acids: CASSPGPGAANEKLFF. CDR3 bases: TGTGCCAGCAGCCCCGGCCCGGGGGCAGCTAATGAAAAACTGTTTTTT.

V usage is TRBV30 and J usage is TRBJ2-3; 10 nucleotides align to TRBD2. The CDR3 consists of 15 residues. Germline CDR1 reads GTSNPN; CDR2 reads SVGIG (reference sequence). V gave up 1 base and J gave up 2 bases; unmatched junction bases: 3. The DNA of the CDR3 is TGTGCCTGGAGTGCTAGCGGGGGCTACACAGATACGCAGTATTTT. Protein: CAWSASGGYTDTQYF.

CDR3 sequence (DNA): TGTGCCAGCAGCCCAGGGAGCGGGGGAGGCACAGATACGCAGTATTTT. Its protein product is CASSPGSGGGTDTQYF. The chain has TRBV7-2 and TRBJ2-3; 8 bases align to TRBD2. CDR1 SGHTA and CDR2 FQGNSA come from the germline V gene. V lost 5 bases to trimming and J lost 1 base; unmatched junction nucleotides: 8. CDR3 length equals 16 residues.

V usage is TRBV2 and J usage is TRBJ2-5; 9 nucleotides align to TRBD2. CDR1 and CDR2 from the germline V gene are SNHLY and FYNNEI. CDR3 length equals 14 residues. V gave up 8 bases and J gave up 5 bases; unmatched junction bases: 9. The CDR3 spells CASSSAGGLETQYF. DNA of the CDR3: TGTGCCAGCTCCTCCGCGGGGGGGCTGGAGACCCAGTACTTC.

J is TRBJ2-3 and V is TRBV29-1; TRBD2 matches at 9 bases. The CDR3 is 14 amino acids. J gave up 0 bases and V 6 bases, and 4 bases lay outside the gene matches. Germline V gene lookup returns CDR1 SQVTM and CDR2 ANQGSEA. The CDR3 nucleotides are TGCAGCGTCGAGAGCGGGGGGAGCACAGATACGCAGTATTTT. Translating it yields CSVESGGSTDTQYF.

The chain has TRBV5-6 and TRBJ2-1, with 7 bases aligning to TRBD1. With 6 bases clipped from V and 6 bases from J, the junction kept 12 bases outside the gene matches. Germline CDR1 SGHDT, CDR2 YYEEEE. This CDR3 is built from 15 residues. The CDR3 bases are TGTGCCAGCATCTCTGCCAGGGGGTCGGTCAATGAGCAGTTCTTC. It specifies CASISARGSVNEQFF.

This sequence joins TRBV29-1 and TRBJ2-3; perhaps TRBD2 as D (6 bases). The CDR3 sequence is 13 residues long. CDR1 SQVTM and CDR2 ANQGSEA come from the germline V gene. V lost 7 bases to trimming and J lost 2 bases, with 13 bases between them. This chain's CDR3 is CSAGTGLTDTQYF. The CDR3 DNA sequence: TGCAGCGCCGGGACGGGACTCACAGATACGCAGTATTTT.

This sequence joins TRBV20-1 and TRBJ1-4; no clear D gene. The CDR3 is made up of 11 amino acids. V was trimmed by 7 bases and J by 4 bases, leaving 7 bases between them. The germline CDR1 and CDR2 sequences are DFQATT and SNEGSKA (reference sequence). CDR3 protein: CSGEVNEKLFF. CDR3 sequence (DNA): TGCAGTGGGGAGGTTAATGAAAAACTGTTTTTT.

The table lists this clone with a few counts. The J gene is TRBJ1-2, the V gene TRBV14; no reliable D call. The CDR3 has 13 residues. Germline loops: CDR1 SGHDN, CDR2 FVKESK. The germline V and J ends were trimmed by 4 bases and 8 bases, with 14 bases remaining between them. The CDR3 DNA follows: TGTGCCAGCAGCCTTCGGACGGAGATGGGCTACACCTTC. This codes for CASSLRTEMGYTF.

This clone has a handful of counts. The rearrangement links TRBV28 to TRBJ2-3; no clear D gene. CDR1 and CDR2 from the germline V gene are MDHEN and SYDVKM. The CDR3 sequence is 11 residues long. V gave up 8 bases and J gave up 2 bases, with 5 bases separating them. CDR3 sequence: CASWNTDTQYF. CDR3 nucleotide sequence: TGTGCCAGCTGGAACACAGATACGCAGTATTTT.

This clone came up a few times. CDR3 sequence (DNA): TGCAGCGTTGAAGTCAAGTCTCACTTGGGCCAGGGCAAGATGATGAACACTGAAGCTTTCTTT. It yields the protein CSVEVKSHLGQGKMMNTEAFF. The chain carries TRBV29-1 and TRBJ1-1; D perhaps matches TRBD1 (5 bases). The V end lost 1 base, the J end lost 0 bases, and 30 bases lay between the germline ends. Germline-derived CDR1 and CDR2 are SQVTM and ANQGSEA. The CDR3 is 21 residues long.

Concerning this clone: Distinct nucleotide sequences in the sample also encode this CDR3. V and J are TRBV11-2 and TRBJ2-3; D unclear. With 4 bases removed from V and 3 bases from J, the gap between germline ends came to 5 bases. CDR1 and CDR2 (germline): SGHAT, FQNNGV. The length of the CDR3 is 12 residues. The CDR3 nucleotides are TGTGCCAGCAGCTCGGCGACAGATACGCAGTATTTT. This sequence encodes CASSSATDTQYF.

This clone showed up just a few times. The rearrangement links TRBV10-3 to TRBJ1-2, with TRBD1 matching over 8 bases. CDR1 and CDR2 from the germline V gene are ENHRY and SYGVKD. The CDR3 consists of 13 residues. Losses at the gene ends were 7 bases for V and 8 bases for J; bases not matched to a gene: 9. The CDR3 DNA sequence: TGTGCCATCACAGGGGGCGGCACTGGAGGCTACACCTTC. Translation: CAITGGGTGGYTF.